In this sample, the clone carrying this TCR beta chain turned up once. Other nucleotide sequences in the sample specify the same CDR3. This specimen comes from a study of blood T cell repertoires in COVID-19. Study-wide background: Researchers got acute and convalescent COVID-19 samples from the United States, Italy and Spain. T cells, B-cell-depleted T cells, or PBMCs supplied cDNA or gDNA.

Measured with immunoSEQ multiplex PCR; TCRdb has only the in-frame clones, and not every one. The sample includes about 300,000 clones, 87% seen only once; the top ten take about 1.6%. This CDR3 spans 15 amino acids. V dropped 2 bases and J dropped 3; count of bases not matched to a gene: 3. Germline V gene lookup returns CDR1 SGDLS and CDR2 YYNGEE. The TCR was taken from a woman aged 35 to 49 who had recovered from COVID-19. The chain has TRBV9 and TRBJ2-1; TRBD2 aligns across 9 bases. The source material was peripheral blood. CDR3 region: CASSVGSGGYNEQFF. The DNA of the CDR3 is TGTGCCAGCAGCGTCGGTAGCGGGGGCTACAATGAGCAGTTCTTC.